This note documents a single T cell receptor beta chain sequence. The protocol was immunoSEQ multiplex PCR, while the TCRdb copy is restricted to in-frame clones and leaves out a portion. There are fewer than 1 million clones in the sample; just over 95% occur only once, and less than 0.25% lies in the top ten. Naivety among CD8 cells was defined by CD45RO negativity and positive CCR7 selection, thereby excluding terminally differentiated effector memory CD45RA+ cells. These data come from a study of shared clonotypes between healthy human individuals. This CDR3 region has 14 residues. Germline V lookup: CDR1 SEHNR, CDR2 FQNEAQ (reference sequence). V lost 4 bases to trimming and J lost 5 bases, with 14 bases between them.

The sample comprised naive CD8+ T cells sorted from blood. The chain is built from TRBV7-9 and TRBJ2-5; no definite D call. The sequence was obtained from a man aged 25 to 45 in good health. The CDR3 coding sequence is TGTGCCAGCAGCTCTAACTTCCCGAGGGAGACCCAGTACTTC. Protein: CASSSNFPRETQYF.